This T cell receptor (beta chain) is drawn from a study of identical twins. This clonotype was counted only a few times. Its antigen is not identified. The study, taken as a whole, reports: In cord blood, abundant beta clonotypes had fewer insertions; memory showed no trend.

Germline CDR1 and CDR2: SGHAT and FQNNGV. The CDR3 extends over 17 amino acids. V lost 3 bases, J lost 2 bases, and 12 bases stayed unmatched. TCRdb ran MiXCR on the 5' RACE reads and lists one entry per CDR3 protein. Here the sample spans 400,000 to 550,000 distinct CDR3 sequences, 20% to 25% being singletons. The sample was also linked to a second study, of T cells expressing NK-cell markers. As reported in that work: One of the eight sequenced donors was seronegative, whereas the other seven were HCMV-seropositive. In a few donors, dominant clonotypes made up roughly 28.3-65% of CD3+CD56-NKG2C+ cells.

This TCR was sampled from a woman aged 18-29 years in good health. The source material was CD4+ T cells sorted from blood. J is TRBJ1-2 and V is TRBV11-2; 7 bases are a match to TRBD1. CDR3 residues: CASSFPQGVLNNYGYTF. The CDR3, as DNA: TGTGCCAGCAGCTTTCCCCAGGGGGTTTTAAACAACTATGGCTACACCTTC. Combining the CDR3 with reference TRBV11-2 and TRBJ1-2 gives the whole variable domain EAGVAQSPRYKIIEKRQSVAFWCNPISGHATLYWYQQILGQGPKLLIQFQNNGVVDDSQLPKDRFSAERLKGVDSTLKIQPAKLEDSAVYLCASSFPQGVLNNYGYTFGSGTRLTVV.